Listed below are T cell receptor beta chains from one sample, sequenced in a study of lymphopenia after photon versus proton radiotherapy. Measured with immunoSEQ multiplex PCR; TCRdb has only the in-frame clones, and not every one. Among about 160,000 clones listed, 75% to 90% were seen once. Sample: peripheral blood, taken from a patient treated with photon-based radiotherapy. These receptors all come from a man aged 50 to 60 with gastric cancer. Each CDR3 is given with its conserved first and last residue. The D gene is left open where the match is weak. Part of the rows lack a size; the others show once, few, many or a class for expanded clones.

>.|.|TRBJ1-2|TRBV29-1
TGCAGCGCCTGGGGGGCCTCTAACTATGGCTACACCTTC
CSAWGASNYGYTF
>TRBD2|.|TRBJ2-1|TRBV5-1
TGCGCCAGCAGCTTGAGGGCGGGAGGAATTAGCAATGAGCAGTTCTTC
CASSLRAGGISNEQFF
>.|.|TRBJ1-4|TRBV28
TGTGCCAGCAGTTTTGGTGGCAGGGGAGATGAAAAACTGTTTTTT
CASSFGGRGDEKLFF
>.|.|TRBJ2-1|TRBV7-9
TGTGCCAGCAGCTTAGTGGCAAGTGAGCAGTTCTTC
CASSLVASEQFF
>TRBD1|.|TRBJ2-5|TRBV28
TGTGCCAGCAGTTTTGGGTCCTGGGACAGGGGGTTTGAGACCCAGTACTTC
CASSFGSWDRGFETQYF
>.|.|TRBJ2-7|TRBV7-9
TGTGCCAGCAGCCCGCGCGGCATGAGCTCCTACGAGCAGTACTTC
CASSPRGMSSYEQYF
>.|.|TRBJ1-4|TRBV28
TGTGCCGTCAAAGGGATTAATGAAAAACTGTTTTTT
CAVKGINEKLFF
>TRBD1|.|TRBJ1-5|TRBV7-9
TGTGCCAGCAGCTGGTCGACAGGGGCTGTTCAGCCCCAGCATTTT
CASSWSTGAVQPQHF
>TRBD2|.|TRBJ2-1|TRBV27
TGTGCCAGCAGTTTATCACTCGGACTAGCGGGAAACAATGAGCAGTTCTTC
CASSLSLGLAGNNEQFF
>.|medium-sized|TRBJ1-5|TRBV4-2
TGTGCCAGCAGCCAAGATCCGGCAGGGGCTAACGACAATCAGCCCCAGCATTTT
CASSQDPAGANDNQPQHF
>TRBD1|.|TRBJ2-2|TRBV27
TGTGCCAGCAGTCCCCGGGGACAGGTGAGAACCGGGGAGCTGTTTTTT
CASSPRGQVRTGELFF
>.|.|TRBJ2-7|TRBV5-4
TGTGCCAGCAGCTTGGGACAGGGACTCTACGAGCAGTACTTC
CASSLGQGLYEQYF
>.|.|TRBJ2-1|TRBV10-3
TGTGCCATCAGAGGCGCGGGTGGGAACAATGAGCAGTTCTTC
CAIRGAGGNNEQFF
>.|.|TRBJ2-7|TRBV27
TGTGCCAGCAGTTTGAAACAGACCCCGGGCTACGAGCAGTACTTC
CASSLKQTPGYEQYF
>TRBD2|few|TRBJ2-5|TRBV5-1
TGCGCCAGCACCATCGGCGGGAGGGCCCAGACCCAGTACTTC
CASTIGGRAQTQYF
>.|.|TRBJ1-3|TRBV7-2
TGTGCCAGCAGCCGACGGACAGCCTCTGGAAACACCATATATTTT
CASSRRTASGNTIYF
>.|.|TRBJ1-5|TRBV5-1
TGCGCCAGCAGCTACTTACCCTCAGGGGACAATCAGCCCCAGCATTTT
CASSYLPSGDNQPQHF
>.|.|TRBJ1-4|TRBV30
TGTGCCTGGAGTGTAATCAGAGGACTGGTCACTGAAAAACTGTTTTTT
CAWSVIRGLVTEKLFF
>.|.|TRBJ2-4|TRBV19
TGTGCCAGTAGTAGGGGGGATTCCAAAAACATTCAGTACTTC
CASSRGDSKNIQYF
>TRBD2|.|TRBJ2-7|TRBV11-2
TGTGCCAGCAGCTCCTCGGCTAGCGGGAGTTACGAGCAGTACTTC
CASSSSASGSYEQYF
>TRBD2|.|TRBJ2-7|TRBV4-2
TGTGCCAGCAGCCAAAGTTTTACGGGACTAGCTTCACCCGAGCAGTACTTC
CASSQSFTGLASPEQYF
>.|.|TRBJ1-1|TRBV4-1
TGCGCCAGCACCGTAGGGCATTTGAACACTGAAGCTTTCTTT
CASTVGHLNTEAFF
>.|.|TRBJ1-2|TRBV6-5
TGTGCCAGCAGTCCTCGTAGCGCTGTCTATGGCTACACCTTC
CASSPRSAVYGYTF
>.|.|TRBJ1-2|TRBV30
TGTGCCTGGAGTCCACAAATTAACTATGGCTACACCTTC
CAWSPQINYGYTF
>.|.|TRBJ1-1|TRBV7-3
TGTGCCAGCAGCTTAATGGGGAAAGCCCTGAACACTGAAGCTTTCTTT
CASSLMGKALNTEAFF
>.|.|TRBJ2-3|TRBV5-1
TGCGCCAGCAGCCCGGGAAACACAGATACGCAGTATTTT
CASSPGNTDTQYF
>.|.|TRBJ1-4|TRBV6-6
TGTGCCAGCCGGGACTGGGGAGTCAATGAAAAACTGTTTTTT
CASRDWGVNEKLFF
>.|.|TRBJ2-1|TRBV2
TGTGCCAGCAGACCTCGACAGGGAGGAAACAATGAGCAGTTCTTC
CASRPRQGGNNEQFF
>.|.|TRBJ1-1|TRBV5-6
TGTGCCAGCAGCGGCGGGTACGGGATCCCTGAAGCTTTCTTT
CASSGGYGIPEAFF
>.|.|TRBJ1-1|TRBV19
TGTGCCACCAGGCATAGGCAAAACACTGAAGCTTTCTTT
CATRHRQNTEAFF
>.|.|TRBJ2-1|TRBV6-4
TGTGCCAGCGCAAACAGCTACTACAATGAGCAGTTCTTC
CASANSYYNEQFF
>.|.|TRBJ2-3|TRBV9
TGTGCCAGCAGCGTAGGAACGGGAGAGGGCACAGATACGCAGTATTTT
CASSVGTGEGTDTQYF
>TRBD2|.|TRBJ2-7|TRBV5-6
TGTGCCAGCAGCGGGCGACTAGCGGTGGCAACCTACGAGCAGTACTTC
CASSGRLAVATYEQYF
>TRBD2|.|TRBJ2-7|TRBV4-1
TGCGCCAGCAGCCAAGAGGCTAGCGGGGCCCTCGAGCAGTACTTC
CASSQEASGALEQYF
>TRBD1|.|TRBJ1-1|TRBV4-1
TGCGCCAGCAGCCATCAAACCTACCGACAGGGGCCGCACGAGGGCACTGAAGCTTTCTTT
CASSHQTYRQGPHEGTEAFF
>TRBD2|.|TRBJ2-5|TRBV7-9
TGTGCCAGCAGCTTAGCATCTAGCGGGAGGGGCAGGACCCAGTACTTC
CASSLASSGRGRTQYF
>.|once|TRBJ2-1|TRBV29-1
TGCAGCGTTGAAGATATGAGGGCCAATGAGCAGTTCTTC
CSVEDMRANEQFF
>.|.|TRBJ2-3|TRBV4-1
TGCGCCAGCAGCCGAACTCGACAGGGAGGGGCAGCGGCAGATACGCAGTATTTT
CASSRTRQGGAAADTQYF
>.|.|TRBJ2-3|TRBV27
TGTGCCAGCAGTTTATCGAGGACAGTCAGCACAGATACGCAGTATTTT
CASSLSRTVSTDTQYF